Below are 28 T cell receptor beta chains sequenced from a single sample in a study of beta chain features in type 1 diabetes. These TCRs are of unknown antigen specificity. cDNA synthesis used the whole RNA isolate, giving expressed TCRB sequences. The protocol was immunoSEQ multiplex PCR, while the TCRdb copy is restricted to in-frame clones and leaves out a portion. The sample has over 200,000 clones, about a tenth seen once. Study-wide points: People with Type 1 diabetes carried modestly yet significantly shorter TCRB CDR3s in all four CD4+ subsets.

Specimen: naive CD4+ T cells from blood. Receptor source: a man aged 25-40 years with type 1 diabetes.

The J gene is TRBJ2-2, the V gene TRBV27; 10 nucleotides align to TRBD2. Losses at the gene ends were 8 bases for V and 1 base for J; bases not matched to a gene: 1. Germline V CDR1 and CDR2: MNHEY, SMNVEV (reference sequence). The CDR3 contains 14 residues. The CDR3 bases are TGTGCCAGCCGACTAGCGGGGAACACCGGGGAGCTGTTTTTT. It specifies CASRLAGNTGELFF.

The V call is TRBV5-6, the J call TRBJ1-5, with D unresolved. V lost 0 bases to trimming and J lost 7 bases, with 11 bases between them. The germline CDR1 and CDR2 sequences are SGHDT and YYEEEE. This CDR3 is 14 amino acids long. In DNA form, the CDR3 reads TGTGCCAGCAGCTTGGGCCCCAGCGGACAGCCCCAGCATTTT. This gives the protein CASSLGPSGQPQHF.

This clone has more than one count but fewer than ten. The chain couples TRBV9 to TRBJ2-3; weak D call: TRBD2 (7 bases). Germline assignment: CDR1 SGDLS and CDR2 YYNGEE. The CDR3 contains 15 residues. V was cut by 5 bases and J by 6 bases, with 19 bases left in between. CDR3: CASSRRGGGGDTQYF. CDR3 in DNA: TGTGCCAGCAGTCGTAGAGGGGGGGGCGGCGATACGCAGTATTTT.

Comment on this clone: Germline is not matched at one junction end, which may reflect a read error. The chain joins TRBV5-4 to TRBJ2-3; 9 nucleotides agree with TRBD1. CDR1 is SGHNT, CDR2 YYREEE, per germline (reference sequence). The length of the CDR3 is 12 residues. The CDR3 sequence is CASSFGDRAMDF. DNA for the CDR3: TGTGCCAGCAGCTTCGGGGACAGGGCCATGGATTTT.

Regarding this clone: This CDR3 is also generated by other DNA sequences in the sample. The CDR3 DNA reads as TGTGCCTGGAGTGTACAGGGGGCGAGCGGAAACACCATATATTTT. Translating gives CAWSVQGASGNTIYF. The J gene is TRBJ1-3, the V gene TRBV30; 9 bases agree with TRBD1. Germline-derived CDR1 and CDR2 are GTSNPN and SVGIG (reference sequence). V dropped 0 bases and J dropped 4; count of bases not matched to a gene: 4. The CDR3 extends over 15 amino acids. The entire variable domain, with the rest obtained from reference TRBV30 and TRBJ1-3, is as follows: SQTIHQWPATLVQPVGSPLSLECTVEGTSNPNLYWYRQAAGRGLQLLFYSVGIGQISSEVPQNLSASRPQDRQFILSSKKLLLSDSGFYLCAWSVQGASGNTIYFGEGSWLTVV.

This clone turned up a few times. The V and J genes are TRBV27 and TRBJ2-7; D is undetermined. The V gene lost 10 bases and the J gene lost 4 bases, with 17 bases spanning the gap. The CDR3 runs to 13 residues. Germline V gene sequence: CDR1 MNHEY, CDR2 SMNVEV (reference sequence). The CDR3 region is CATKALTRYEQYF. In DNA, the CDR3 is TGTGCCACCAAGGCCCTTACCAGGTACGAGCAGTACTTC.

The rearrangement uses TRBV2 and TRBJ2-3, with TRBD2 identical over 7 bases. This CDR3 has 14 amino acids. Germline V gene lookup returns CDR1 SNHLY and CDR2 FYNNEI. Trimming removed 7 bases from V and 1 base from J; junction bases left unmatched: 5. CDR3 sequence reads: CASKVSGGTDTQYF. In nucleotides, the CDR3 is TGTGCCAGCAAAGTCAGCGGGGGCACAGATACGCAGTATTTT.

The rearrangement links TRBV7-9 to TRBJ2-3, with 7 bases fitting TRBD1. Germline CDR1 and CDR2: SEHNR and FQNEAQ (reference sequence). The V segment lost 4 bases and the J segment 2 bases; nucleotides outside the gene matches: 3. The CDR3 totals 14 residues. The CDR3 coding sequence is TGTGCCAGCAGCTCACAGGGGTTCACAGATACGCAGTATTTT. Translating it yields CASSSQGFTDTQYF. The variable domain in full, completed from reference TRBV7-9 and TRBJ2-3, reads DTGVSQNPRHKITKRGQNVTFRCDPISEHNRLYWYRQTLGQGPEFLTYFQNEAQLEKSRLLSDRFSAERPKGSFSTLEIQRTEQGDSAMYLCASSSQGFTDTQYFGPGTRLTVL.

This rearrangement joins TRBV19 to TRBJ2-1; TRBD1 is a possible D gene (6 bases). CDR1 and CDR2 (germline): LNHDA, SQIVND (reference sequence). There are 15 residues in the CDR3. V lost 3 bases to trimming and J lost 6 bases, with 15 bases between them. As DNA, the CDR3 is TGTGCCAGTAGTATCCCCGGGACACGTCGCAATGAGCAGTTCTTC. Amino acid sequence: CASSIPGTRRNEQFF.

The chain has TRBV11-2 and TRBJ2-7, with 8 bases matching TRBD1. With 1 base clipped from V and 4 bases from J, the junction kept 6 bases outside the gene matches. The CDR3 loop spans 15 amino acids. Germline lookup yields CDR1 SGHAT and CDR2 FQNNGV. The CDR3 loop reads CASSLGRGQIYEQYF. The DNA for the CDR3 is TGTGCCAGCAGCTTAGGCAGGGGGCAGATTTACGAGCAGTACTTC. Together with reference TRBV11-2 and TRBJ2-7, the CDR3 gives the full variable domain: EAGVAQSPRYKIIEKRQSVAFWCNPISGHATLYWYQQILGQGPKLLIQFQNNGVVDDSQLPKDRFSAERLKGVDSTLKIQPAKLEDSAVYLCASSLGRGQIYEQYFGPGTRLTVT.

This CDR3 reads CASSQGQGYGYTF. DNA of the CDR3: TGTGCCAGCAGCCAAGGACAGGGCTATGGCTACACCTTC. This rearrangement joins TRBV11-2 to TRBJ1-2, with TRBD1 identical over 8 bases. This CDR3 contains 13 residues. The junction had 3 bases not matched to a gene; V was cut back by 5 bases and J by 4 bases. Germline CDR1 and CDR2: SGHAT and FQNNGV.

The chain joins TRBV18 to TRBJ2-7, with TRBD2 identical over 9 bases. Germline V gene sequence: CDR1 KGHSH, CDR2 LQKENI. Trimming removed 2 bases from V and 7 bases from J; junction bases left unmatched: 9. This CDR3 region has 15 residues. CDR3 protein: CASSPLLAGTKEQYF. CDR3 bases: TGTGCCAGCTCACCATTGCTAGCGGGGACCAAAGAGCAGTACTTC.

Of note for this clone: At the DNA level, this CDR3 is encoded by other sequences in the same sample as well. The chain uses TRBV30 and TRBJ1-4; D is undetermined. Germline V gene lookup returns CDR1 GTSNPN and CDR2 SVGIG (reference sequence). V was pared by 0 bases and J by 8 bases, with 7 bases between. This CDR3 has 12 residues. CDR3 coding DNA: TGTGCCTGGAGTGTACGGGGAGAAAAACTGTTTTTT. Translated: CAWSVRGEKLFF.

This chain joins TRBV29-1 and TRBJ1-1; unclear D gene. V lost 1 base and J lost 4, with 7 bases in between. This CDR3 is 12 amino acids long. Germline V gene data show CDR1 as SQVTM and CDR2 as ANQGSEA. In DNA, the CDR3 is TGCAGCGTTGAAGGTCGGGTCACTGAAGCTTTCTTT. It specifies CSVEGRVTEAFF.

This clone was seen a few times. The chain couples TRBV6-6 to TRBJ1-1; tentative D call: TRBD1 (5 bases). Trimming took 7 bases from V and 1 from J, leaving 16 bases between them. Germline V gives CDR1 MNHNY, CDR2 SVGAGI (reference sequence). The CDR3 runs 15 residues. CDR3 in DNA: TGTGCCAGCACTTCTAAAGGGGTTGGGAACACTGAAGCTTTCTTT. Translation: CASTSKGVGNTEAFF.

This clone has a handful of counts. The chain is built from TRBV5-4 and TRBJ1-6, with 7 bases aligning to TRBD1. The CDR3 totals 16 residues. V was pared by 3 bases and J by 7 bases, with 10 bases of the junction left unmatched. CDR1 is SGHNT and CDR2 is YYREEE in the germline V gene (reference sequence). The CDR3 region is CASSSTGLLGNSPLHF. The CDR3 DNA follows: TGTGCCAGCAGCTCGACAGGGCTGTTGGGGAATTCACCCCTCCACTTT. The variable domain in full, with the rest retrieved from reference TRBV5-4 and TRBJ1-6, is ETGVTQSPTHLIKTRGQQVTLRCSSQSGHNTVSWYQQALGQGPQFIFQYYREEENGRGNFPPRFSGLQFPNYSSELNVNALELDDSALYLCASSSTGLLGNSPLHFGNGTRLTVT.

This clone has just a few counts. This sequence joins TRBV5-1 and TRBJ2-1; 9 bases are a match to TRBD1. This CDR3 is 15 amino acids long. Unmatched junction bases numbered 9, after V lost 5 bases and J lost 6 bases. Germline CDR1 and CDR2: SGHRS and YFSETQ. The CDR3 region has the DNA TGCGCCAGCAGAGACCCCGGGACAGGGTTCAATGAGCAGTTCTTC. Encoded protein: CASRDPGTGFNEQFF.

This clone was counted only a few times. V and J are TRBV2 and TRBJ1-5; TRBD1 might be the D (5 bases). Germline assignment: CDR1 SNHLY and CDR2 FYNNEI. Deletions cut 3 bases from V and 4 bases from J, with 7 bases between. The CDR3 is 13 residues long. DNA of the CDR3: TGTGCCAGCAGTGACAGGGTGAATCAGCCCCAGCATTTT. Translating gives CASSDRVNQPQHF.

This clone was recorded a few times. Additional DNA sequences in this sample encode the identical CDR3. The J gene is TRBJ2-2, the V gene TRBV9; no definite D call. V was clipped by 2 bases and J by 2 bases, with 7 bases between them. Germline V lookup: CDR1 SGDLS, CDR2 YYNGEE. The CDR3 loop spans 14 amino acids. CDR3 DNA sequence: TGTGCCAGCAGCGTTGCGGTAAACACCGGGGAGCTGTTTTTT. Its translation is CASSVAVNTGELFF.

This clone was counted only a few times. The chain combines TRBV5-1 with TRBJ2-3; TRBD2 agrees at 10 bases. Germline V gives CDR1 SGHRS, CDR2 YFSETQ. The CDR3 is made up of 15 amino acids. Trimming took 0 bases from V and 10 from J; bases not matched to a gene: 8. The CDR3 here is CASSLEPSGGVPQYF. Written as DNA, the CDR3 is TGCGCCAGCAGCTTGGAGCCTAGCGGGGGCGTCCCGCAGTATTTT.

J is TRBJ1-6 and V is TRBV5-1, with TRBD1 identical over 10 bases. Germline V lookup: CDR1 SGHRS, CDR2 YFSETQ. The CDR3 sequence is 15 residues long. J gave up 7 bases and V 7 bases, and 8 bases lay outside the gene matches. In DNA form, the CDR3 reads TGCGCCAGCCGCTGGGGGACAGGGGACAATTCACCCCTCCACTTT. Residues: CASRWGTGDNSPLHF.

This chain connects TRBV4-1 to TRBJ1-2; D gene ambiguous. Germline assignment: CDR1 MGHRA and CDR2 YSYEKL. Trimming left V 3 bases short and J 5 bases short, with 13 bases between. This CDR3 is built from 14 residues. Here the CDR3 DNA reads TGCGCCAGCAGCCACCCCCCCAGGAGGTATGGCTACACCTTC. It is translated as CASSHPPRRYGYTF.

The chain carries TRBV6-6 and TRBJ1-2; D is ambiguous. Between the trimmed V and J ends, which lost 7 bases and 4 bases, there was a span of 13 bases. CDR1 and CDR2 from the germline V gene are MNHNY and SVGAGI (reference sequence). The CDR3 is 13 amino acids. CDR3 DNA sequence: TGTGCCAGCACTCAGGAAAGTATCTATGGCTACACCTTC. It translates to CASTQESIYGYTF.

The chain uses TRBV6-5 and TRBJ1-2; D call uncertain. CDR3 length equals 14 residues. Trimming pared 0 bases from V and 3 bases from J, leaving 8 bases between. Germline CDR1 MNHEY, CDR2 SVGAGI. CDR3 coding DNA: TGTGCCAGCAGTTACTCTCGGGGATACTATGGCTACACCTTC. It encodes CASSYSRGYYGYTF.

This clone has only a few counts. V usage is TRBV2 and J usage is TRBJ2-7; TRBD2 aligns across 8 bases. This CDR3 is 15 amino acids long. The V gene end was trimmed by 3 bases and the J gene end by 0 bases; junction bases not matched to a gene: 4. Germline CDR1 SNHLY, CDR2 FYNNEI. The CDR3 region is CASSEERGSSYEQYF. The DNA for the CDR3 is TGTGCCAGCAGTGAGGAGCGGGGGAGCTCCTACGAGCAGTACTTC. The whole variable domain, remainder taken from reference TRBV2 and TRBJ2-7, is EPEVTQTPSHQVTQMGQEVILRCVPISNHLYFYWYRQILGQKVEFLVSFYNNEISEKSEIFDDQFSVERPDGSNFTLKIRSTKLEDSAMYFCASSEERGSSYEQYFGPGTRLTVT.

The V call is TRBV5-1, the J call TRBJ2-5; 8 nucleotides align to TRBD2. The germline V gene encodes CDR1 SGHRS and CDR2 YFSETQ. The CDR3 sequence is 15 residues long. Trimming cost V 2 bases and J 5 bases; bases outside gene matches: 8. The DNA for the CDR3 is TGCGCCAGCAGCTTCAGCGGGGGTTCGGGGGAGACCCAGTACTTC. Encoded protein: CASSFSGGSGETQYF.

This clone was counted between two and nine times. The chain recombines TRBV10-3 with TRBJ2-6, with D maybe TRBD2 (5 bases). The CDR3 extends over 15 amino acids. Between the trimmed V and J ends, which lost 10 bases and 3 bases, there was a span of 16 bases. Germline values: CDR1 ENHRY, CDR2 SYGVKD. In DNA form, the CDR3 reads TGTGCCACAACCCCCCCCGGGGTTGGGGCCAACGTCCTGACTTTC. It is translated as CATTPPGVGANVLTF.

This rearrangement joins TRBV10-3 to TRBJ1-5; 8 nucleotides agree with TRBD1. This CDR3 spans 14 amino acids. Trimming cost V 2 bases and J 9 bases; bases outside gene matches: 6. Germline V gene data show CDR1 as ENHRY and CDR2 as SYGVKD. CDR3 sequence reads: CAISEGQGLRPQHF. The CDR3 region has the DNA TGTGCCATCAGTGAGGGACAGGGACTTCGGCCCCAGCATTTT.